This T cell receptor beta chain was obtained from a study of early T cells in non-severe SARS-CoV-2 infection. In the study overall: Whole-blood bulk RNA, unsorted, was sequenced, and chains were unpaired.

Unique molecular identifiers tagged individual cDNA molecules. TCRdb called the 5' RACE reads again in MiXCR, with one record for every CDR3 protein. Here the sample spans 99,000 or so distinct CDR3 sequences, around a sixth being singletons. In its sample, this clonotype was seen a few times. Its antigen is not known. This CDR3 is built from 16 residues. In germline, CDR1 is LNHNV, CDR2 YYDKDF (reference sequence). After removal of 0 bases from V and 7 bases from J, the junction contained 7 bases not matched to a gene. Findings and caveats of the study: Anti-spike CD8 specificities were favored by VDJdb matching, whose results missed private and CD4 specificities.

V and J are TRBV15 and TRBJ2-1; 9 bases fit TRBD2. The TCR was taken from an adult who was a healthcare worker with PCR-confirmed SARS-CoV-2 infection or an uninfected control (not recorded which). Sequenced sample: whole blood. The CDR3 coding sequence is TGTGCCACCAGCAGAGATATCGCTAGCGGGACTAATGAGCAGTTCTTC. Its protein is CATSRDIASGTNEQFF.